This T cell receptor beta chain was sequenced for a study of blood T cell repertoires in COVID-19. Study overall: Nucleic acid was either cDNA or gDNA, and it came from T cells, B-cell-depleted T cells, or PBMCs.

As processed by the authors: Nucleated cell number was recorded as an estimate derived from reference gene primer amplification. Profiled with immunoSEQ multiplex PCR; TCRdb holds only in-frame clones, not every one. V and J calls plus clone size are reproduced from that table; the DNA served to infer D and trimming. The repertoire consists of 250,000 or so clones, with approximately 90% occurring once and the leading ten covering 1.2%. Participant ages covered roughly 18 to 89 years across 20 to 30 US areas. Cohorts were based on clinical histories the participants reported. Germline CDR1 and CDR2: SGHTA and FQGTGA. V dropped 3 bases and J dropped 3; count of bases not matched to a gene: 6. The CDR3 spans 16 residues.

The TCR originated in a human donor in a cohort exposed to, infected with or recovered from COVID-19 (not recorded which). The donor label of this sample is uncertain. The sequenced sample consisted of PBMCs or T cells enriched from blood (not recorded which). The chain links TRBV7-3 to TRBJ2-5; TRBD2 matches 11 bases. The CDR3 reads CASSLTSGASEETQYF. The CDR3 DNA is TGTGCCAGCAGCTTGACTAGCGGGGCGTCGGAAGAGACCCAGTACTTC.